The rows below give T cell receptor beta chains drawn from one sample of a study of neoadjuvant anti-PD-1 for oral cavity cancer. The protocol was immunoSEQ multiplex PCR, while the TCRdb copy is restricted to in-frame clones and leaves out a portion. This table has more than 7,000 clones, 65% to 70% appearing once. Sequencing used PBMCs, obtained after nivolumab (anti-PD-1) treatment. The receptor set was obtained from a person aged 35-79 years with oral cavity squamous cell carcinoma. CDR3s include the opening cysteine and the closing phenylalanine or tryptophan. A D gene is named only where the DNA matches it firmly. Expanded clones get a size class; other rows say once, few or many, or leave the size out.

TGCGCCAGCAGCTTGGAGGAGGGTGCATGGGAGACCCAGTACTTC,CASSLEEGAWETQYF,-,-,TRBJ2-5,TRBV5-1
TGCGCCAGCAGCTTTGGGTGGGGGGGCGGCACTGAAGCTTTCTTT,CASSFGWGGGTEAFF,-,-,TRBJ1-1,TRBV5-1
TGTGCCAGTAGTTCCTCAGGGGTGAGCAATCAGCCCCAGCATTTT,CASSSSGVSNQPQHF,-,-,TRBJ1-5,TRBV19
TGTGCCAGTAGTAGAAGTGACAGCTACAATGAGCAGTTCTTC,CASSRSDSYNEQFF,-,-,TRBJ2-1,TRBV19
TGCGCCAGCAGCCGTACCTGGGGGGCCGATGAGCAGTTCTTC,CASSRTWGADEQFF,-,-,TRBJ2-1,TRBV4-3
TGTGCCAGCAGCGTCTCCGGGACTACCTACAATGAGCAGTTCTTC,CASSVSGTTYNEQFF,-,TRBD2,TRBJ2-1,TRBV9
TGTGCCAGCAGTTACTACGGGACAGACACTGAAGCTTTCTTT,CASSYYGTDTEAFF,-,TRBD1,TRBJ1-1,TRBV6-5
TGTGCCATCAGTGAAGCTAGCGACGAGACCCAGTACTTC,CAISEASDETQYF,-,-,TRBJ2-5,TRBV10-3
TGCGCCAGCAGCCAAGGTAGTGGGACAGGGTCCTACGAGCAGTACTTC,CASSQGSGTGSYEQYF,-,TRBD1,TRBJ2-7,TRBV4-3
TGTGCCAGCAGCCCTGCTAGCGGGAGCACAGATACGCAGTATTTT,CASSPASGSTDTQYF,-,TRBD2,TRBJ2-3,TRBV6-4
TGTGCCACCGCCCTGGGGGCGGGGGCGATCCCCTACGAGCAGTACTTC,CATALGAGAIPYEQYF,-,-,TRBJ2-7,TRBV19
TGTGCCAGCAGTACAGGGGACAGGAACTATGGCTACACCTTC,CASSTGDRNYGYTF,few,TRBD1,TRBJ1-2,TRBV2
TGTGCCAGCAGCTTACGTGTGGGGACCATCAACAATGAGCAGTTCTTC,CASSLRVGTINNEQFF,few,-,TRBJ2-1,TRBV7-9
TGTGCCAGCAGCTTAGGGATAGGGCAGCCCCAGCATTTT,CASSLGIGQPQHF,-,-,TRBJ1-5,TRBV11-2
TGTGCCAGCAGTTTATCGTGGGGTGCCGGACTCTATGGCTACACCTTC,CASSLSWGAGLYGYTF,-,-,TRBJ1-2,TRBV27
TGTGCCAGCAGTGGAAGGGTAAAAACCGGGGAGCTGTTTTTT,CASSGRVKTGELFF,-,-,TRBJ2-2,TRBV25-1
TGTGCCAGCAGTCGGACAGGGGCCGCGGGGGGCTACACCTTC,CASSRTGAAGGYTF,-,TRBD1,TRBJ1-2,TRBV6-1
TGCAGTGCACAACACAGGCCTAAGCAGTTCTTC,CSAQHRPKQFF,-,-,TRBJ2-1,TRBV20-1
TGTGCCAGCAGCTCAGGGGGGTTTAGGTATGGCTACACCTTC,CASSSGGFRYGYTF,once,TRBD1,TRBJ1-2,TRBV5-4
TGTGCCAGCAGCTCTACAGGGGATAATTCACCCCTCCACTTT,CASSSTGDNSPLHF,-,TRBD1,TRBJ1-6,TRBV9
TGTGCCAGCTCACCTGAAGGACAGGGGAGGGCTGAAGCTTTCTTT,CASSPEGQGRAEAFF,-,TRBD1,TRBJ1-1,TRBV18
TGTGCCAGCAGCTACCGGGTTGGACTAGCCTACGAGCAGTACTTC,CASSYRVGLAYEQYF,-,TRBD2,TRBJ2-7,TRBV5-6
TGTGCCAGCAGCTTGGGGCCGAACTCTAACGAGCAGTACTTC,CASSLGPNSNEQYF,few,-,TRBJ2-7,TRBV7-3
TGCGCCAGCAGCTTGGGATCAGGGTTGACAGATACGCAGTATTTT,CASSLGSGLTDTQYF,once,-,TRBJ2-3,TRBV5-1
TGTGCCAGCAGCCCACCACTAGCGGGGTACAATGAGCAGTTCTTC,CASSPPLAGYNEQFF,few,TRBD2,TRBJ2-1,TRBV7-8
TGTGCCAGCAGTCAGGACAGACCGGGGCCCCAGCATTTT,CASSQDRPGPQHF,few,-,TRBJ1-5,TRBV2
TGCGCCAGCAGCCAAGGGGGTGGCGCAGACAGTTCTTCACCCCTCCACTTT,CASSQGGGADSSSPLHF,-,-,TRBJ1-6,TRBV4-3
TGCAGCGTTGAGCTAGCGGGGGGGCAAACGCAGTATTTT,CSVELAGGQTQYF,-,TRBD2,TRBJ2-3,TRBV29-1
TGTGCCAGCAGTTTACGCTACGAGCAGTACTTC,CASSLRYEQYF,-,-,TRBJ2-7,TRBV28
TGTGCCAGCAGCCTCCTCGGGACAGAGATGTATTTT,CASSLLGTEMYF,-,TRBD1,TRBJ1-5,TRBV7-8
TGTGCCAGCAGCCCGAACATGGGACTAGCGGGGGCTTACGCCTACGAGCAGTACTTC,CASSPNMGLAGAYAYEQYF,few,TRBD2,TRBJ2-7,TRBV2
TGTGCCAGCAGCTTATCTGGGGCTGGGGCCAACGTCCTGACTTTC,CASSLSGAGANVLTF,-,-,TRBJ2-6,TRBV5-4
TGCAGCGTTGAAAGGGCGTATGGCTACACCTTC,CSVERAYGYTF,few,-,TRBJ1-2,TRBV29-1
TGTGCCAGCAGTTTGGAGGGTCGTAATTCACCCCTCCACTTT,CASSLEGRNSPLHF,-,-,TRBJ1-6,TRBV27
TGTGCCTCCAACCGGGGAGCGGGGACGTCGCAAGAGACCCAGTACTTC,CASNRGAGTSQETQYF,-,TRBD2,TRBJ2-5,TRBV5-4
TGTGCCAGCAGTACTTCCTTTTGGGACGAGCAGTACTTC,CASSTSFWDEQYF,-,-,TRBJ2-7,TRBV27
TGTGCCAGCAGTTACGGGACCTGGGATGGCTACACCTTC,CASSYGTWDGYTF,-,-,TRBJ1-2,TRBV6-5
TGTGCCAGCAGCGTAGGGACAGGGGCCTACAATGAGCAGTTCTTC,CASSVGTGAYNEQFF,few,TRBD1,TRBJ2-1,TRBV9
TGTGCCAGCAGTCGAGAGGGGGGTCTTAAGGGCTACACCTTC,CASSREGGLKGYTF,-,-,TRBJ1-2,TRBV4-2
TGTGCCAGCTCACCAGATCAGGAGCAGCCCCAGCATTTT,CASSPDQEQPQHF,-,-,TRBJ1-5,TRBV18